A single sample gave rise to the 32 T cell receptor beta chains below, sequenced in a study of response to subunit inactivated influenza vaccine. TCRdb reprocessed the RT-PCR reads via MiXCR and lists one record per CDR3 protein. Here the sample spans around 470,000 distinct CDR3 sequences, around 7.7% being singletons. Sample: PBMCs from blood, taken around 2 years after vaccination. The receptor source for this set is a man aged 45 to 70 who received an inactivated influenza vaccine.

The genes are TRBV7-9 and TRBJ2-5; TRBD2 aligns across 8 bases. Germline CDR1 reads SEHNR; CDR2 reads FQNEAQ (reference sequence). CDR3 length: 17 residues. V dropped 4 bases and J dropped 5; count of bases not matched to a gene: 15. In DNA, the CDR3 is TGTGCCAGCAGCTCCCAACTAGCGGTGAGAGGGCGTGAGACCCAGTACTTC. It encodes CASSSQLAVRGRETQYF.

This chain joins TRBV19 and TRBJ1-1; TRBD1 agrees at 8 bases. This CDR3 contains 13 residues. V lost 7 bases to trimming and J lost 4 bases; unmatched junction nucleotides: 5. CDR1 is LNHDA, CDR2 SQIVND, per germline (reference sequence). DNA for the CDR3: TGTGCCAGTACCTGGACAGGGCTCACTGAAGCTTTCTTT. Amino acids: CASTWTGLTEAFF.

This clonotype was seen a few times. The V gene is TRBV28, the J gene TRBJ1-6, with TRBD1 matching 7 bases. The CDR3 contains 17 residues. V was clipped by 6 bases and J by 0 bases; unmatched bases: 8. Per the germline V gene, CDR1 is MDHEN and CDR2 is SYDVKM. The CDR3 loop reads CASRGQSDRSYNSPLHF. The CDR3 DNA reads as TGTGCCAGCAGGGGACAGTCGGACCGCTCCTATAATTCACCCCTCCACTTT.

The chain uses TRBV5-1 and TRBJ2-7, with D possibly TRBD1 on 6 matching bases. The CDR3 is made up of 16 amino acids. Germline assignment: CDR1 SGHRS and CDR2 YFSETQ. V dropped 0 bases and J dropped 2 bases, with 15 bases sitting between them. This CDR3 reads CASSLAGRGIAYEQYF. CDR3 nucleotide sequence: TGCGCCAGCAGCTTGGCCGGAAGGGGGATCGCCTACGAGCAGTACTTC.

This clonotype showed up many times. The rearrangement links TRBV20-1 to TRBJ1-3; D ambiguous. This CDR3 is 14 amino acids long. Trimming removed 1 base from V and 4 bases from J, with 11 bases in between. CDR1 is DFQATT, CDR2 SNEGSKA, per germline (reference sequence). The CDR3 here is CSARAPVLGNTIYF. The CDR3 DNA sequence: TGCAGTGCTAGAGCCCCAGTATTAGGAAACACCATATATTTT.

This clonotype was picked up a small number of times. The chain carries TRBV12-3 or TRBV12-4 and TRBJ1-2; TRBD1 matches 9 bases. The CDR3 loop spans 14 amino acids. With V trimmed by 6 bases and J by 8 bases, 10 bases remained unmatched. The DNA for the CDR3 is TGTGCCAGCAGCACCTCCGGGACAGGGCAAGGCTACACCTTC. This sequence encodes CASSTSGTGQGYTF.

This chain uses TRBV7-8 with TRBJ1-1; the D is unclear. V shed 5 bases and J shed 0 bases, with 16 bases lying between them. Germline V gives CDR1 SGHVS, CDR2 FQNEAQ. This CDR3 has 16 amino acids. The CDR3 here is CASSPAPPGMNTEAFF. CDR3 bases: TGTGCCAGCAGCCCAGCCCCACCAGGCATGAACACTGAAGCTTTCTTT. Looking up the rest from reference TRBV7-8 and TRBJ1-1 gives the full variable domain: GAGVSQSPRYKVAKRGQDVALRCDPISGHVSLFWYQQALGQGPEFLTYFQNEAQLDKSGLPSDRFFAERPEGSVSTLKIQRTQQEDSAVYLCASSPAPPGMNTEAFFGQGTRLTVV.

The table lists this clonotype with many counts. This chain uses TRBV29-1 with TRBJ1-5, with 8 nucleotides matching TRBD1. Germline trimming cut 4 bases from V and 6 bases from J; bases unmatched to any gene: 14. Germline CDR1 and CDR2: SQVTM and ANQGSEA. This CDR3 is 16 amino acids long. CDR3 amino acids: CSVVCGARGPPQPQHF. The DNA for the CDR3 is TGCAGCGTTGTTTGCGGGGCCAGGGGGCCCCCTCAGCCCCAGCATTTT.

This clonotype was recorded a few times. The CDR3 nucleotides read TGTGCCAGCCATCTGGAGGGTGGCTACACCTTC. Protein sequence: CASHLEGGYTF. The V and J genes are TRBV28 and TRBJ1-2; no reliable D call. Trimming shortened V by 8 bases and J by 7 bases, and 11 bases separated the two germline ends. The CDR3 totals 11 residues. The germline CDR1 and CDR2 sequences are MDHEN and SYDVKM.

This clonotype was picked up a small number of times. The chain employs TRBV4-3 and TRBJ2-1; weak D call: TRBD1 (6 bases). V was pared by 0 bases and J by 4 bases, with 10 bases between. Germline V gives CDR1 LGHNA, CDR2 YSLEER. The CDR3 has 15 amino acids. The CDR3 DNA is TGCGCCAGCAGCCAAGACAGGGGTTATTACAATGAGCAGTTCTTC. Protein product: CASSQDRGYYNEQFF.

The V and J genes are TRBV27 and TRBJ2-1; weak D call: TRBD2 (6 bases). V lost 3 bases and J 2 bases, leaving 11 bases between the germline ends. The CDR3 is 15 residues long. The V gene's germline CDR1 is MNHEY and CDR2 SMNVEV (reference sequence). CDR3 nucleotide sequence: TGTGCCAGCAGTTTGCGTGGGAGGACCTACAATGAGCAGTTCTTC. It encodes CASSLRGRTYNEQFF.

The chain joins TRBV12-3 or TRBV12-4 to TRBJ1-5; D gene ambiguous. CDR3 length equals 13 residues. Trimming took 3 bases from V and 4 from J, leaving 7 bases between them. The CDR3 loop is CASSFSINQPQHF. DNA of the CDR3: TGTGCCAGCAGTTTTTCGATTAATCAGCCCCAGCATTTT.

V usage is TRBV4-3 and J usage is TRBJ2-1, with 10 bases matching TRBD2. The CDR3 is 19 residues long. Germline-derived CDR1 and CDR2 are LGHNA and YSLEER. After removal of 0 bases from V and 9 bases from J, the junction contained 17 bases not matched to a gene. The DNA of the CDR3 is TGCGCCAGCAGCCAAGAACCCCCGGCTAGCGGGAGCTGGCAGGGTGAGCAGTTCTTC. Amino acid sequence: CASSQEPPASGSWQGEQFF.

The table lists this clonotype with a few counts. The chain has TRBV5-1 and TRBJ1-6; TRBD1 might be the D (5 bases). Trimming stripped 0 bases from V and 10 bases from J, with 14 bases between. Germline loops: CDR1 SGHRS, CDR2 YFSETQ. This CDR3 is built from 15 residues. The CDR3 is CASSLAPQGWSPLHF. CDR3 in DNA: TGCGCCAGCAGCTTGGCCCCCCAGGGTTGGTCACCCCTCCACTTT.

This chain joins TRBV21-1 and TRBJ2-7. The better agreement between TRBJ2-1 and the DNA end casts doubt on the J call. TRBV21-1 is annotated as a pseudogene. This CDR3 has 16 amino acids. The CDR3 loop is CASSKDSKRSSYEQFF. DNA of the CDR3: TGTGCCAGCAGCAAAGATTCGAAGCGGAGCTCCTACGAGCAGTTCTTC.

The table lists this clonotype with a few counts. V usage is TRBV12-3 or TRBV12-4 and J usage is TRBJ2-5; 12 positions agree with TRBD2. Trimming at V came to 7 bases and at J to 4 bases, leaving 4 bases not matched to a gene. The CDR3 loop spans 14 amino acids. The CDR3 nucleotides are TGTGCCAGCACCGGACTAGCGGGGAGAGAGACCCAGTACTTC. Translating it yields CASTGLAGRETQYF.

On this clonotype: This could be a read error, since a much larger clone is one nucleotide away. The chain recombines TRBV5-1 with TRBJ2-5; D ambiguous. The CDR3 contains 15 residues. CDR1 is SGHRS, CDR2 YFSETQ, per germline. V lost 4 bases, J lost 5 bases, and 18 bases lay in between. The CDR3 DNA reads TGCGCCAGCAGCCGTTTGATCGCGGTGGGTGAGACCCAGTACTTC. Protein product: CASSRLIAVGETQYF.

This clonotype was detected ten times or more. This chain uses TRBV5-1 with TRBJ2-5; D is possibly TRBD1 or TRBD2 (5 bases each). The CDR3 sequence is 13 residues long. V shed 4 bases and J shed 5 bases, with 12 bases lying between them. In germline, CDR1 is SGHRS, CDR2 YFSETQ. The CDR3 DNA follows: TGCGCCAGCAGCCGGGACGGCGAGGAGACCCAGTACTTC. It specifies CASSRDGEETQYF.

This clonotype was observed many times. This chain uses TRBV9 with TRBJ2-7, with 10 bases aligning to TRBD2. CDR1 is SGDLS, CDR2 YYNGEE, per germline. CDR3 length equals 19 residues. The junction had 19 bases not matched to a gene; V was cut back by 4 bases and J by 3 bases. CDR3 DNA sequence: TGTGCCAGCAGCCCGAGTTGGGGACTAGCGAGCCTTCTCGGCTACGAGCAGTACTTC. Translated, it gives CASSPSWGLASLLGYEQYF.

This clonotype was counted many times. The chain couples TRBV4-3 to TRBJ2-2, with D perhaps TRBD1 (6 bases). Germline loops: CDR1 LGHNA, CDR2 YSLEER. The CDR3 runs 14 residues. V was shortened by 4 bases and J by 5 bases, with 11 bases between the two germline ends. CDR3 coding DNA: TGCGCCAGCAGCCTTGTCAGGGGAACCGGGGAGCTGTTTTTT. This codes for CASSLVRGTGELFF.

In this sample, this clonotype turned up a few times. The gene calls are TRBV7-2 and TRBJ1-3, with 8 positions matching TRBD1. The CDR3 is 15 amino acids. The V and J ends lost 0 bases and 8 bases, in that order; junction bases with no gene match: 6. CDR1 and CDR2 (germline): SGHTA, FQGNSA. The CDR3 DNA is TGTGCCAGCAGCTTAGCGGGCAGGGGGCTGGACACCATATATTTT. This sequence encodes CASSLAGRGLDTIYF.

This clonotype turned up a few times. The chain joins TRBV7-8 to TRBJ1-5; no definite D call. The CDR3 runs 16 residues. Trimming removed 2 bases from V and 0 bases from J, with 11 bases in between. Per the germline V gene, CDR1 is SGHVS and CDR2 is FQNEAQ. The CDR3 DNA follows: TGTGCCAGCAGCTTAAGGCCAGGCTATAGCAATCAGCCCCAGCATTTT. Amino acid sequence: CASSLRPGYSNQPQHF. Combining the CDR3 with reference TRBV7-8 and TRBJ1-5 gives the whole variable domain GAGVSQSPRYKVAKRGQDVALRCDPISGHVSLFWYQQALGQGPEFLTYFQNEAQLDKSGLPSDRFFAERPEGSVSTLKIQRTQQEDSAVYLCASSLRPGYSNQPQHFGDGTRLSIL.

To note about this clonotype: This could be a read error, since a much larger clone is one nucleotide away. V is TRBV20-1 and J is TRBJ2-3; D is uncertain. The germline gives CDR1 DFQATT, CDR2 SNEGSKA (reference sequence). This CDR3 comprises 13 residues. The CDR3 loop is CSARSFQTDRQYF. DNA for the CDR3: TGCAGTGCTAGATCTTTCCAGACGGATAGGCAGTATTTT.

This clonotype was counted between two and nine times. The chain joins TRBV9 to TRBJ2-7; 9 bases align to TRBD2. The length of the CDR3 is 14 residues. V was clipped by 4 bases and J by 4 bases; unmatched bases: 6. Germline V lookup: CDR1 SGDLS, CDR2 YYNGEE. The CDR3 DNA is TGTGCCAGCAGCCGGTCTAGCGGGGCGTACGAGCAGTACTTC. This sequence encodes CASSRSSGAYEQYF. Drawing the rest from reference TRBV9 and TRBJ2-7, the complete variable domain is DSGVTQTPKHLITATGQRVTLRCSPRSGDLSVYWYQQSLDQGLQFLIQYYNGEERAKGNILERFSAQQFPDLHSELNLSSLELGDSALYFCASSRSSGAYEQYFGPGTRLTVT.

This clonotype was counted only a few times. CDR3 DNA: TGCGCCAGCCGACCGGATCCTAATGAAAAACTGTTTTTT. Amino acids: CASRPDPNEKLFF. The chain has TRBV4-3 and TRBJ1-4; D gene ambiguous. V lost 8 bases to trimming and J lost 3 bases, with 10 bases between them. Germline CDR1 LGHNA, CDR2 YSLEER. This CDR3 has 13 amino acids.

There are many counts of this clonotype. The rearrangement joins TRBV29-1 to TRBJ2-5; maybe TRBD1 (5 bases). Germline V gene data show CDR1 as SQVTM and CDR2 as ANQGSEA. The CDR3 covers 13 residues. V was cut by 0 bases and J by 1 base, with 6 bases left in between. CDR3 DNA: TGCAGCGTTGAAGAGGGGCTCCAAGAGACCCAGTACTTC. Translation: CSVEEGLQETQYF. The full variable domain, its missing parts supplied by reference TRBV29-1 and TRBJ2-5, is SAVISQKPSRDICQRGTSLTIQCQVDSQVTMMFWYRQQPGQSLTLIATANQGSEATYESGFVIDKFPISRPNLTFSTLTVSNMSPEDSSIYLCSVEEGLQETQYFGPGTRLLVL.

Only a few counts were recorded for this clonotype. The CDR3 region is CASSPSLGVGYGYTF. CDR3 nucleotides: TGCGCCAGCAGCCCGTCTTTAGGCGTGGGCTATGGCTACACCTTC. This chain joins TRBV4-1 and TRBJ1-2; D gene ambiguous. CDR3 size: 15 residues. V gave up 4 bases and J gave up 4 bases, with 16 bases separating them. From germline, CDR1 is MGHRA and CDR2 YSYEKL.

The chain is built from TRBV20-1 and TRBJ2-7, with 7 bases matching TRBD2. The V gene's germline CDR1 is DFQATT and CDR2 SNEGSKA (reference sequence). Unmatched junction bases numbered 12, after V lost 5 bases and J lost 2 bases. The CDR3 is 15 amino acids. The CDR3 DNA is TGCAGTGCTGTGGGAGGGTCGGGAGCCACCTACGAGCAGTACTTC. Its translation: CSAVGGSGATYEQYF.

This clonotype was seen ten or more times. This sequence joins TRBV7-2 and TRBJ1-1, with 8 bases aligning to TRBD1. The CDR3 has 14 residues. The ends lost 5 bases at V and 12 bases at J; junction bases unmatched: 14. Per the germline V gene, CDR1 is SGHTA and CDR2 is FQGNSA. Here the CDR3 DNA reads TGTGCCAGCAGCCGGAGAGGACAGGGTGAGGAAACTTTCTTT. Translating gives CASSRRGQGEETFF.

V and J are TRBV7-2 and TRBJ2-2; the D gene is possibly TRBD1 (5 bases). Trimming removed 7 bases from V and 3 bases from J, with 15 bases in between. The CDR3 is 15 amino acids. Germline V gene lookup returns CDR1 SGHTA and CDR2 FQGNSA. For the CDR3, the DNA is TGTGCCAGCACTAGGGGTACGGCAGACACCGGGGAGCTGTTTTTT. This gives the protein CASTRGTADTGELFF.

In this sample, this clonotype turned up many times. CDR3 amino acids: CSARKPEGLNTEAFF. DNA for the CDR3: TGCAGTGCTAGAAAACCCGAGGGGTTGAACACTGAAGCTTTCTTT. The V gene is TRBV20-1, the J gene TRBJ1-1, with D possibly TRBD1 on 5 matching bases. Trimming shortened V by 2 bases and J by 0 bases, and 13 bases separated the two germline ends. The length of the CDR3 is 15 residues. CDR1 and CDR2 from the germline V gene are DFQATT and SNEGSKA (reference sequence).

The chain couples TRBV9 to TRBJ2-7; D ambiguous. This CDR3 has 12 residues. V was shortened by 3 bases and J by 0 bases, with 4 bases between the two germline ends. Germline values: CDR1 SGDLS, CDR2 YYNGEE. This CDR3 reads CASSDPSYEQYF. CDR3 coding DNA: TGTGCCAGCAGCGACCCCTCCTACGAGCAGTACTTC.